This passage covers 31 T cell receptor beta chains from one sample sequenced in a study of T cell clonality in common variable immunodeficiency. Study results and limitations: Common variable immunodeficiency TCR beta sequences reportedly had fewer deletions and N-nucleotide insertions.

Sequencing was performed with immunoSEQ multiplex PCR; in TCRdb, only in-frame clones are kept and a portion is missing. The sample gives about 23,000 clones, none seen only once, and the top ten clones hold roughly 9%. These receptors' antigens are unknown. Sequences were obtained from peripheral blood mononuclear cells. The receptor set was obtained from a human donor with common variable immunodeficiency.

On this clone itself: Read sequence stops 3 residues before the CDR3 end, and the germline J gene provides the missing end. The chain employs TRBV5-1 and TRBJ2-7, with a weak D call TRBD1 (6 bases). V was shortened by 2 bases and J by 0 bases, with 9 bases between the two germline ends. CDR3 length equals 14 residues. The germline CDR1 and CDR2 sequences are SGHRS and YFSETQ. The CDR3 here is CASSFGTTSYEQYF. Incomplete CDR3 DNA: TGCGCCAGCAGCTTCGGGACAACCTCCTACGAG.

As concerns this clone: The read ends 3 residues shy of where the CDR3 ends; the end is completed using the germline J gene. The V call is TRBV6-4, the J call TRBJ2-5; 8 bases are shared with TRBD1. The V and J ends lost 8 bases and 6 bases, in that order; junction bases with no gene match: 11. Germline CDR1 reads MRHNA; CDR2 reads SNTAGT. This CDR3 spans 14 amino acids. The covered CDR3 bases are TGTGCCAGCGGCGGACAGGGAATTGTAAAGACC. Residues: CASGGQGIVKT. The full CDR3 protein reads CASGGQGIVKTQYF.

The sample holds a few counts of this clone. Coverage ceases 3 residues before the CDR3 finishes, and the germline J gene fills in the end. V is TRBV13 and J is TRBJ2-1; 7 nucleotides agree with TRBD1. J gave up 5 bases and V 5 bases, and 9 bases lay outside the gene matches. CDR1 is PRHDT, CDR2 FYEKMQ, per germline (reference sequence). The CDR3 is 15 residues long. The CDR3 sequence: CASSAQGWQDNEQFF. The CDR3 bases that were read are TGTGCCAGCAGCGCACAGGGGTGGCAGGACAATGAG. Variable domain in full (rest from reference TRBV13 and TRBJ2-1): AAGVIQSPRHLIKEKRETATLKCYPIPRHDTVYWYQQGPGQDPQFLISFYEKMQSDKGSIPDRFSAQQFSDYHSELNMSSLELGDSALYFCASSAQGWQDNEQFFGPGTRLTVL.

The CDR3 sequence: CASRPGTGVTEAFF. The part of the CDR3 DNA that was read is TGTGCCAGCAGACCCGGGACAGGGGTTACTGAA. The chain is built from TRBV2 and TRBJ1-1, with 10 bases matching TRBD1. The read gets to within 3 residues of the CDR3 end, and the germline J gene fills in the rest. Germline V CDR1 and CDR2: SNHLY, FYNNEI. With 6 bases clipped from V and 5 bases from J, the junction kept 6 bases outside the gene matches. The CDR3 has 14 amino acids.

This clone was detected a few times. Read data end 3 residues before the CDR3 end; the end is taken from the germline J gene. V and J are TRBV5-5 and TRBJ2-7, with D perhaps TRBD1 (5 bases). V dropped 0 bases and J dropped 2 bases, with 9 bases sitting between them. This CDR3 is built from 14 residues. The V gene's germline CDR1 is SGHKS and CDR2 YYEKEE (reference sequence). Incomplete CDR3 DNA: TGTGCCAGCAGCTTGGTGGGCAGGGCCTACGAG. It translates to CASSLVGRAYE. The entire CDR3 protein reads CASSLVGRAYEQYF. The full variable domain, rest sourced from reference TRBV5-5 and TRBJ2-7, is DAGVTQSPTHLIKTRGQQVTLRCSPISGHKSVSWYQQVLGQGPQFIFQYYEKEERGRGNFPDRFSARQFPNYSSELNVNALLLGDSALYLCASSLVGRAYEQYFGPGTRLTVT.

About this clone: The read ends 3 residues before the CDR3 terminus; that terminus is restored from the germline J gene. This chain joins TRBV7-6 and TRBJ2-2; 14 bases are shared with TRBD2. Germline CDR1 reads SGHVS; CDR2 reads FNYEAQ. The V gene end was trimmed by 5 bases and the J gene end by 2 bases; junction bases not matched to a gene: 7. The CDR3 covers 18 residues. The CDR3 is CASSHSTSGRANTGELFF. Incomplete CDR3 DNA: TGTGCCAGCAGCCACTCGACTAGCGGGAGGGCAAACACCGGGGAG.

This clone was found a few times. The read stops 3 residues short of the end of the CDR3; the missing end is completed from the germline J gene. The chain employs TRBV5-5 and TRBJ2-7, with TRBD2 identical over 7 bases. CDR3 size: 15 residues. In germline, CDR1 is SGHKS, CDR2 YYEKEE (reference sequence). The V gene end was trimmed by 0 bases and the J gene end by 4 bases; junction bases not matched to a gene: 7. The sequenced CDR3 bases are TGTGCCAGCAGCTTGGGGGAGGGGCTGACTTACGAG. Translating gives CASSLGEGLTYE. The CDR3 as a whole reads CASSLGEGLTYEQYF.

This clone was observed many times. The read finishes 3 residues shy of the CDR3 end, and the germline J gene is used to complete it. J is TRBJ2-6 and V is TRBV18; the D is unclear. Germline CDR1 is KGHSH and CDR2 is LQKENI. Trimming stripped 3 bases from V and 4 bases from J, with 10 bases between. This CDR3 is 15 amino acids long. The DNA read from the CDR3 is TGTGCCAGCTCACCTACATCTCAGGGGGCCAACGTC. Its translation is CASSPTSQGANV. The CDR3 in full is CASSPTSQGANVLTF. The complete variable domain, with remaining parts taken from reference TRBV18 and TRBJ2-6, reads NAGVMQNPRHLVRRRGQEARLRCSPMKGHSHVYWYRQLPEEGLKFMVYLQKENIIDESGMPKERFSAEFPKEGPSILRIQQVVRGDSAAYFCASSPTSQGANVLTFGAGSRLTVL.

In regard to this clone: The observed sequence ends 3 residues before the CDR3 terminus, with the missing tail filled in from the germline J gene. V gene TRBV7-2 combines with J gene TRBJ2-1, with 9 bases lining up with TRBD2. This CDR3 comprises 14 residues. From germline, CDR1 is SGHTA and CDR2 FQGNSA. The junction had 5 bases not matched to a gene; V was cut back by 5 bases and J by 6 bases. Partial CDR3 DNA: TGTGCCAGCAGCCGGGGACTAGCCAGCAATGAG. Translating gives CASSRGLASNE. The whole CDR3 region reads CASSRGLASNEQFF.

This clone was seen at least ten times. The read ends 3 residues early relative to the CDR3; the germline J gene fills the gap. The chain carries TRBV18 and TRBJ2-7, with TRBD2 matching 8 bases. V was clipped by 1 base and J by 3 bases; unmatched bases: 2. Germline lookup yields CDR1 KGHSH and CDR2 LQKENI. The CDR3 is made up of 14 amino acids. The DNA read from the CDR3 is TGTGCCAGCTCACCACAGGGACTAGGCTACGAG. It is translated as CASSPQGLGYE. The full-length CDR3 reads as CASSPQGLGYEQYF.

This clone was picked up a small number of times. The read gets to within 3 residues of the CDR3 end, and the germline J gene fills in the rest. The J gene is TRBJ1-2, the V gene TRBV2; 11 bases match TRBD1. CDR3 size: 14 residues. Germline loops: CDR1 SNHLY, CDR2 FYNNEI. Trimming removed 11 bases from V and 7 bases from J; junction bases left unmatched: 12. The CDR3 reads CAGQGAREFLGYTF. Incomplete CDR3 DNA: TGTGCCGGACAGGGGGCGCGGGAATTTCTTGGC.

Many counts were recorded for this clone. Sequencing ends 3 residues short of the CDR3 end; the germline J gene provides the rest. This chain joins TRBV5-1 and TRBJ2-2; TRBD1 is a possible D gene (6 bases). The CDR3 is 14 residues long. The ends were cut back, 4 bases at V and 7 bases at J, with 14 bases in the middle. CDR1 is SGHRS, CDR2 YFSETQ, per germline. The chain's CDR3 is CASSGGQLNGELFF. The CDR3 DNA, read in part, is TGCGCCAGCAGCGGAGGACAGCTGAACGGGGAG. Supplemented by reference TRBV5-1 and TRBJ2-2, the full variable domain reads KAGVTQTPRYLIKTRGQQVTLSCSPISGHRSVSWYQQTPGQGLQFLFEYFSETQRNKGNFPGRFSGRQFSNSRSEMNVSTLELGDSALYLCASSGGQLNGELFFGEGSRLTVL.

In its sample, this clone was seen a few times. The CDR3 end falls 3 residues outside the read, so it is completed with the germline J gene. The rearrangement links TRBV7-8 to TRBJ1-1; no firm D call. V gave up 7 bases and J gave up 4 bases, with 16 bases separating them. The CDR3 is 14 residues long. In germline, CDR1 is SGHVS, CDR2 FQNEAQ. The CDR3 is CASTLRSFGTEAFF. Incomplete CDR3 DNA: TGTGCCAGCACCCTGCGGAGCTTCGGCACTGAA.

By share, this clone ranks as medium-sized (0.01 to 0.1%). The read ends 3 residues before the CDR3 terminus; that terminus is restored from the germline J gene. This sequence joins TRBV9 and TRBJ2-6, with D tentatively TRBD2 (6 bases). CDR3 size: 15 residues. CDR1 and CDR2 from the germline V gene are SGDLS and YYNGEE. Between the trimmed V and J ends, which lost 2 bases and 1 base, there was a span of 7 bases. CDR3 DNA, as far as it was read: TGTGCCAGCAGCGTGCGGGGATCTGGGGCCAACGTC. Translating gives CASSVRGSGANV. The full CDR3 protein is CASSVRGSGANVLTF.

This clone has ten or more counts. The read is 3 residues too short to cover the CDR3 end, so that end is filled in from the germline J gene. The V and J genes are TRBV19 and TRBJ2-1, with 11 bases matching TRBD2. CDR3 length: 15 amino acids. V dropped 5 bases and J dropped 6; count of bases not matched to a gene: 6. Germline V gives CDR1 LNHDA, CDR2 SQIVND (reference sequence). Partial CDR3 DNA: TGTGCCAGTAGTTCGACTAGCGGGAAGTTCAATGAG. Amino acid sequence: CASSSTSGKFNE. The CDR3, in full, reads CASSSTSGKFNEQFF.

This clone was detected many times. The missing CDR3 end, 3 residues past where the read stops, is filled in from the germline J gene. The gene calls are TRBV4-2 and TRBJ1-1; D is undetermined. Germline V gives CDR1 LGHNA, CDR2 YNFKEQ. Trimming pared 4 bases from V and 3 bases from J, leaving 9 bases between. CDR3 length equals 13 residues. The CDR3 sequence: CASSPSVDTEAFF. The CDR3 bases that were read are TGTGCCAGCAGCCCCTCAGTGGACACTGAA.

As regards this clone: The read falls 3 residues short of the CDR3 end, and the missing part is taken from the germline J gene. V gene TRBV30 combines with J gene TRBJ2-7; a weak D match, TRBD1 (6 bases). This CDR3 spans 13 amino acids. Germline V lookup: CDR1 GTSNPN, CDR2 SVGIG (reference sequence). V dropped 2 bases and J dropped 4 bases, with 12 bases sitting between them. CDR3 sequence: CAWSPGETYEQYF. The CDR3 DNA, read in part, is TGTGCCTGGAGTCCAGGGGAAACGTACGAG.

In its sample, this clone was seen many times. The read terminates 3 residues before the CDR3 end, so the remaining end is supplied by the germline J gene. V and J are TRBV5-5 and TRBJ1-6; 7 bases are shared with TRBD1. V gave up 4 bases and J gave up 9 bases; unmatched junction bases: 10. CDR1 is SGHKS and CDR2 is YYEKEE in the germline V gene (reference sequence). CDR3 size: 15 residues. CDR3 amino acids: CASSLQDRSASPLHF. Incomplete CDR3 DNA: TGTGCCAGCAGCCTCCAGGACAGGTCGGCTTCACCC. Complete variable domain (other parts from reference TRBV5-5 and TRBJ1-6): DAGVTQSPTHLIKTRGQQVTLRCSPISGHKSVSWYQQVLGQGPQFIFQYYEKEERGRGNFPDRFSARQFPNYSSELNVNALLLGDSALYLCASSLQDRSASPLHFGNGTRLTVT.

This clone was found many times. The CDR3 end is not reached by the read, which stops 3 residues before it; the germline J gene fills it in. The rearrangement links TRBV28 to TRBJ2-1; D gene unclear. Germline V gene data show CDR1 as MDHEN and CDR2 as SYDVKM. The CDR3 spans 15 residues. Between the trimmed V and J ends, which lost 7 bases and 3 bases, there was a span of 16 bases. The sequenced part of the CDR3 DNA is TGTGCCAGCACTCCAGACAACCGTTTCTACAATGAG. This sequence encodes CASTPDNRFYNE. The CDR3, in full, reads CASTPDNRFYNEQFF.

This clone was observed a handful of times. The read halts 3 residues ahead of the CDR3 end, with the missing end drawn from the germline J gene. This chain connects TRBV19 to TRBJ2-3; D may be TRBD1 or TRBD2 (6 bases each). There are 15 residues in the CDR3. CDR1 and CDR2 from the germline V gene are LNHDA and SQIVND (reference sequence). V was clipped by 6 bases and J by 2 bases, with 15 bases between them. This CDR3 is CASRSRDKHTDTQYF. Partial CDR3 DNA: TGTGCCAGTAGATCGCGGGACAAGCACACAGATACG.

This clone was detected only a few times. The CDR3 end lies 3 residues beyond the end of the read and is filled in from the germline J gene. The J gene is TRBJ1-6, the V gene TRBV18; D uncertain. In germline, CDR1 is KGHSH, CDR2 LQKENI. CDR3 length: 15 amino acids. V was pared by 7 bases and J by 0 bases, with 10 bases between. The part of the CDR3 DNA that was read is TGTGCCAGCTTTCCGGGTTCCTCCTATAATTCACCC. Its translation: CASFPGSSYNSP. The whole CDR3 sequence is CASFPGSSYNSPLHF.

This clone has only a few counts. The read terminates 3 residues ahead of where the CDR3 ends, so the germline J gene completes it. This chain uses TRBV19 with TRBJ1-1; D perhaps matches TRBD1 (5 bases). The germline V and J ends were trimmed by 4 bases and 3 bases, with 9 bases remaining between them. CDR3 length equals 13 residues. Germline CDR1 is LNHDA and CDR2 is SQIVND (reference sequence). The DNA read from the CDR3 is TGTGCCAGTAGTAGGGGCCGTTACACTGAA. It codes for CASSRGRYTE. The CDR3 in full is CASSRGRYTEAFF.

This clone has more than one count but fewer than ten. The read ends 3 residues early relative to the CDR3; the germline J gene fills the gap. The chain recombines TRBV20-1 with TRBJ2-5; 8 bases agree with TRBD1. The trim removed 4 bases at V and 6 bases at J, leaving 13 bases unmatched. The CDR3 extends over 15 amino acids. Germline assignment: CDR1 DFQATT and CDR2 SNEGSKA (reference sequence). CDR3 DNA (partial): TGCAGTGCTATTCCCCTCGACAGGGGCGAGAAGACC. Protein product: CSAIPLDRGEKT. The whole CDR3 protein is CSAIPLDRGEKTQYF.

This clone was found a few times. Partial CDR3 DNA: TGTGCCACCAAGTTAACAGATAGCAATCAGCCC. Its protein product is CATKLTDSNQP. The whole CDR3 protein is CATKLTDSNQPQHF. The chain uses TRBV19 and TRBJ1-5; no reliable D call. Coverage ceases 3 residues before the CDR3 finishes, and the germline J gene fills in the end. This CDR3 is 14 amino acids long. Trimming removed 10 bases at V and 0 bases at J, with 13 bases between. In germline, CDR1 is LNHDA, CDR2 SQIVND (reference sequence).

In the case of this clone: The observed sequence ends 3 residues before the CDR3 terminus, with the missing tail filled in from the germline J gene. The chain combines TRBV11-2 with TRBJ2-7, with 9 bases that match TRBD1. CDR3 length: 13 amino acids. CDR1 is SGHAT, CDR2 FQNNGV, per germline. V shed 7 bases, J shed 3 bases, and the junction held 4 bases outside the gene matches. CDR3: CASMGQGFYEQYF. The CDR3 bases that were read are TGTGCCAGCATGGGACAGGGCTTCTACGAG.

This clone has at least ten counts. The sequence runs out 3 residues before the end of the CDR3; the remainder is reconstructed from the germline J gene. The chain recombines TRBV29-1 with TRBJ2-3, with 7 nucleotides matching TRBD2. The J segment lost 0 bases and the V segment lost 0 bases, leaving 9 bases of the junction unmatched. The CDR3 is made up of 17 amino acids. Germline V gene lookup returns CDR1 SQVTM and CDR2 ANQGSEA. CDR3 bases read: TGCAGCGTTGAAGACCCAAGGTCAGCGGGAAGCACAGATACG. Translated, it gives CSVEDPRSAGSTDT. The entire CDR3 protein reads CSVEDPRSAGSTDTQYF.

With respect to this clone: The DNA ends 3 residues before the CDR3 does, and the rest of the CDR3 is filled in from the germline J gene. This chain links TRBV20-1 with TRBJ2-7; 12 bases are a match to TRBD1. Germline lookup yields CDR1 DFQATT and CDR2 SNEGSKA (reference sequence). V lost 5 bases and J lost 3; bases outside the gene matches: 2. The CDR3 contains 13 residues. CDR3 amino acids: CSAWDRGLYEQYF. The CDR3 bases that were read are TGCAGTGCTTGGGACAGGGGGCTCTACGAG.

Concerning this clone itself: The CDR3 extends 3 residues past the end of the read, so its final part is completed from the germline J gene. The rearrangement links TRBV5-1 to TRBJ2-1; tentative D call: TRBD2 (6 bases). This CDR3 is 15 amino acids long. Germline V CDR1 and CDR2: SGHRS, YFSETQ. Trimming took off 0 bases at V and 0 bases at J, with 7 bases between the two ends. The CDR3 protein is CASSLGGVSYNEQFF. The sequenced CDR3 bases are TGCGCCAGCAGCTTGGGGGGGGTCTCCTACAATGAG.

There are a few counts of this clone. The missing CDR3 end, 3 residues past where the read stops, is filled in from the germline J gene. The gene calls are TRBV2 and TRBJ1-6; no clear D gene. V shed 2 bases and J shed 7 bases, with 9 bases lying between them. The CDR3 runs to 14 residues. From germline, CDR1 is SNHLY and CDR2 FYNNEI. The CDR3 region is CASSETPGNSPLHF. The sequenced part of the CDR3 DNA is TGTGCCAGCAGTGAAACGCCAGGCAATTCACCC. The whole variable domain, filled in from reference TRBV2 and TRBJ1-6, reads EPEVTQTPSHQVTQMGQEVILRCVPISNHLYFYWYRQILGQKVEFLVSFYNNEISEKSEIFDDQFSVERPDGSNFTLKIRSTKLEDSAMYFCASSETPGNSPLHFGNGTRLTVT.

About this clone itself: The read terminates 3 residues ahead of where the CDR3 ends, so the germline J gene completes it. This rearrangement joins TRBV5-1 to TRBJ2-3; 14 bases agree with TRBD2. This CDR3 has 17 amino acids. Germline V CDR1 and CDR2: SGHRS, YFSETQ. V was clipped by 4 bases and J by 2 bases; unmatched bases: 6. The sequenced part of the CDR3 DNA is TGCGCCAGCAGCACCGGGACTAGCGGGAGCTTCACAGATACG. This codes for CASSTGTSGSFTDT. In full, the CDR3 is CASSTGTSGSFTDTQYF.

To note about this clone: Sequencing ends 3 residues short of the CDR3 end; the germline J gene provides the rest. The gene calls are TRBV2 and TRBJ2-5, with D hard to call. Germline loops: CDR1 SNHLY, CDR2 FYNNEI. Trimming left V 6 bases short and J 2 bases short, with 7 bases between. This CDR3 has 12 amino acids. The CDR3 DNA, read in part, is TGTGCCAGCAGAGGGTCTCAAGAGACC. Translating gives CASRGSQET. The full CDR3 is CASRGSQETQYF.